Below are 23 T cell receptor beta chains sequenced from a single sample in a study of technical replicates of blood from several donors. Sequencing used immunoSEQ multiplex PCR; TCRdb keeps in-frame clones, though not all of them. Among tens of thousands of clones listed, about 93% were seen once. Source material: T cells isolated from PBMCs. The receptors come from a human donor in good health.

CDR3 sequence reads: CASSQVLAGVQLYEQYF. The CDR3 region has the DNA TGCGCCAGCAGCCAAGTACTAGCGGGAGTCCAACTCTACGAGCAGTACTTC. The chain joins TRBV4-1 to TRBJ2-7; TRBD2 agrees at 11 bases. This CDR3 has 17 residues. Germline values: CDR1 MGHRA, CDR2 YSYEKL. After removal of 1 base from V and 3 bases from J, the junction contained 8 bases not matched to a gene.

The chain couples TRBV5-1 to TRBJ1-4, with TRBD1 as a possible D gene (5 bases). The CDR3 totals 14 residues. Trimming took 0 bases from V and 6 from J, leaving 9 bases between them. Germline lookup yields CDR1 SGHRS and CDR2 YFSETQ. The chain's CDR3 is CASSLEGRDEKLFF. The DNA for the CDR3 is TGCGCCAGCAGCTTGGAGGGGCGAGATGAAAAACTGTTTTTT.

This clone was seen once. The V call is TRBV5-1, the J call TRBJ1-2; TRBD1 aligns across 8 bases. The CDR3 consists of 15 residues. CDR1 and CDR2 from the germline V gene are SGHRS and YFSETQ. The V segment lost 0 bases and the J segment 5 bases; nucleotides outside the gene matches: 6. CDR3 residues: CASSLEQGAGYGYTF. DNA for the CDR3: TGCGCCAGCAGCTTGGAGCAGGGGGCAGGATATGGCTACACCTTC.

The chain employs TRBV27 and TRBJ1-4, with D possibly TRBD1 on 5 matching bases. Germline V gene sequence: CDR1 MNHEY, CDR2 SMNVEV (reference sequence). The CDR3 consists of 15 residues. Trimming left V 3 bases short and J 7 bases short, with 15 bases between. CDR3 coding DNA: TGTGCCAGCAGTTTCTTTAAGGGGCAGGGTGAAAAACTGTTTTTT. This encodes CASSFFKGQGEKLFF.

The V call is TRBV16, the J call TRBJ2-6; TRBD1 matches 7 bases. This CDR3 has 17 amino acids. CDR1 and CDR2 (germline): KGHSY, FQNENV. With 2 bases clipped from V and 0 bases from J, the junction kept 4 bases outside the gene matches. The CDR3 sequence is CASSQPGTDSGANVLTF. The CDR3 nucleotides are TGTGCCAGCAGCCAACCAGGGACAGACTCTGGGGCCAACGTCCTGACTTTC.

The CDR3 loop is CASFPTGRTHYGYTF. Written as DNA, the CDR3 is TGTGCCAGTTTCCCGACAGGGCGGACCCACTATGGCTACACCTTC. The gene calls are TRBV27 and TRBJ1-2, with 7 positions matching TRBD1. The germline CDR1 and CDR2 sequences are MNHEY and SMNVEV (reference sequence). The CDR3 is made up of 15 amino acids. The V segment lost 9 bases and the J segment 3 bases; nucleotides outside the gene matches: 13.

The chain combines TRBV7-6 with TRBJ2-1, with a tentative D call TRBD2 (7 bases). CDR1 SGHVS and CDR2 FNYEAQ come from the germline V gene. Trimming took 1 base from V and 9 from J, leaving 13 bases between them. This CDR3 spans 14 amino acids. The CDR3 is CASSLGGGGSEQFF. Written as DNA, the CDR3 is TGTGCCAGCAGCTTAGGGGGAGGGGGGAGTGAGCAGTTCTTC.

V usage is TRBV4-1 and J usage is TRBJ2-1; 9 positions agree with TRBD2. V was clipped by 0 bases and J by 3 bases; unmatched bases: 3. The CDR3 runs 16 residues. Germline V gene sequence: CDR1 MGHRA, CDR2 YSYEKL. In nucleotides, the CDR3 is TGCGCCAGCAGCCAAGATCTAGCGGGATACTACAATGAGCAGTTCTTC. Protein product: CASSQDLAGYYNEQFF.

The gene calls are TRBV29-1 and TRBJ2-3, with TRBD1 identical over 7 bases. The germline V gene has CDR1 SQVTM and CDR2 ANQGSEA. J lost 1 base, V lost 7 bases, and 8 bases had no gene match. The CDR3 contains 14 residues. CDR3 in DNA: TGCAGCGCAACCCAGGGGGTTGGCACAGATACGCAGTATTTT. This encodes CSATQGVGTDTQYF.

The CDR3 protein is CASSPLETSGSYEQYF. CDR3 in DNA: TGTGCCAGCAGCCCCCTCGAGACTAGCGGCTCCTACGAGCAGTACTTC. The chain carries TRBV9 and TRBJ2-7; 9 bases agree with TRBD2. Germline CDR1 reads SGDLS; CDR2 reads YYNGEE. The length of the CDR3 is 16 residues. V shed 4 bases, J shed 0 bases, and the junction held 8 bases outside the gene matches.

CDR3 protein: CASSVVDTGELFF. CDR3 in DNA: TGTGCCAGCAGCGTAGTAGATACCGGGGAGCTGTTTTTT. This rearrangement joins TRBV9 to TRBJ2-2; no definite D call. Per the germline V gene, CDR1 is SGDLS and CDR2 is YYNGEE. V was trimmed by 0 bases and J by 5 bases, leaving 5 bases between them. This CDR3 has 13 residues.

In its sample, this clone was seen once. This chain uses TRBV10-2 with TRBJ2-3; perhaps TRBD2 as D (6 bases). Per the germline V gene, CDR1 is WSHSY and CDR2 is SAAADI. Trimming removed 3 bases at V and 5 bases at J, with 15 bases between. The CDR3 totals 15 residues. CDR3 amino acids: CASSEGSTGRDTQYF. CDR3 DNA: TGCGCCAGCAGTGAAGGATCAACCGGGAGAGATACGCAGTATTTT.

The chain carries TRBV6-5 and TRBJ2-5; D is possibly TRBD2 (6 bases). The CDR3 is 15 residues long. V was trimmed by 3 bases and J by 1 base, leaving 12 bases between them. The germline V gene has CDR1 MNHEY and CDR2 SVGAGI. The CDR3 reads CASSYRVSGQETQYF. CDR3 nucleotide sequence: TGTGCCAGCAGTTATAGAGTTAGCGGCCAAGAGACCCAGTACTTC.

In this sample, this clone turned up a few times. The chain recombines TRBV18 with TRBJ1-5, with a tentative D call TRBD1 (5 bases). The CDR3 is made up of 13 amino acids. CDR1 is KGHSH and CDR2 is LQKENI in the germline V gene. Trimming shortened V by 2 bases and J by 4 bases, and 6 bases separated the two germline ends. The CDR3 DNA is TGTGCCAGCTCACCAGGGGGGAATCAGCCCCAGCATTTT. Amino acid sequence: CASSPGGNQPQHF.

The chain is built from TRBV10-3 and TRBJ2-7; D not resolved. This CDR3 spans 12 amino acids. The V gene's germline CDR1 is ENHRY and CDR2 SYGVKD. V gave up 3 bases and J gave up 3 bases, with 6 bases separating them. The DNA of the CDR3 is TGTGCCATCAGTGAAGGCGGCTACGAGCAGTACTTC. The encoded protein is CAISEGGYEQYF.

The chain is built from TRBV6-1 and TRBJ2-3, with D uncertain. Trimming stripped 6 bases from V and 0 bases from J, with 4 bases between. The germline gives CDR1 MNHNS, CDR2 SASEGT. This CDR3 has 12 residues. CDR3 nucleotides: TGTGCCAGCAGCAGGAGCACAGATACGCAGTATTTT. It encodes CASSRSTDTQYF.

The rearrangement joins TRBV7-8 to TRBJ1-5, with TRBD1 identical over 8 bases. CDR1 is SGHVS and CDR2 is FQNEAQ in the germline V gene. There are 15 residues in the CDR3. The ends lost 5 bases at V and 4 bases at J; junction bases unmatched: 7. The CDR3: CASSPGTGKNQPQHF. For the CDR3, the DNA is TGTGCCAGCAGCCCAGGGACAGGCAAGAATCAGCCCCAGCATTTT.

The chain is built from TRBV7-9 and TRBJ2-2, with 8 positions matching TRBD2. V trimming: 3 bases; J trimming: 6 bases; junction bases outside the gene matches: 3. The CDR3 consists of 14 residues. Germline-derived CDR1 and CDR2 are SEHNR and FQNEAQ (reference sequence). CDR3: CASSFAREAGELFF. DNA for the CDR3: TGTGCCAGCAGCTTCGCGCGGGAGGCCGGGGAGCTGTTTTTT.

This clone was observed a single time. J is TRBJ2-2 and V is TRBV9, with 10 bases aligning to TRBD1. This CDR3 has 14 residues. Trimming removed 4 bases from V and 6 bases from J; junction bases left unmatched: 3. Germline V CDR1 and CDR2: SGDLS, YYNGEE. The CDR3 loop reads CASSPTGGPGELFF. CDR3 nucleotide sequence: TGTGCCAGCAGCCCGACAGGGGGCCCCGGGGAGCTGTTTTTT.

V usage is TRBV5-1 and J usage is TRBJ2-5, with a weak D call TRBD1 (6 bases). V was cut by 4 bases and J by 2 bases, with 12 bases left in between. CDR3 size: 14 residues. Germline V gene lookup returns CDR1 SGHRS and CDR2 YFSETQ. CDR3 DNA sequence: TGCGCCAGCAGCCAATCAGGGGCGCAAGAGACCCAGTACTTC. As protein: CASSQSGAQETQYF.

V and J are TRBV5-1 and TRBJ2-3; TRBD2 matches at 7 bases. Germline CDR1 is SGHRS and CDR2 is YFSETQ. The length of the CDR3 is 16 residues. Trimming at V came to 6 bases and at J to 2 bases, leaving 12 bases not matched to a gene. For the CDR3, the DNA is TGCGCCAGCACCCGAAGCGGACGGGGGGTCACAGATACGCAGTATTTT. This gives the protein CASTRSGRGVTDTQYF. Variable domain in full (rest from reference TRBV5-1 and TRBJ2-3): KAGVTQTPRYLIKTRGQQVTLSCSPISGHRSVSWYQQTPGQGLQFLFEYFSETQRNKGNFPGRFSGRQFSNSRSEMNVSTLELGDSALYLCASTRSGRGVTDTQYFGPGTRLTVL.

V usage is TRBV7-9 and J usage is TRBJ2-1; 9 nucleotides agree with TRBD2. This CDR3 is built from 17 residues. Germline assignment: CDR1 SEHNR and CDR2 FQNEAQ (reference sequence). Trimming took 1 base from V and 8 from J; bases not matched to a gene: 12. Written as DNA, the CDR3 is TGTGCCAGCAGCTTAGGGACAGTTGCGGGAGGGCCTGATGAGCAGTTCTTC. This sequence encodes CASSLGTVAGGPDEQFF.

The V gene is TRBV30, the J gene TRBJ2-2, with D perhaps matching TRBD1 (5 bases). Trimming stripped 1 base from V and 0 bases from J, with 9 bases between. This CDR3 region has 15 residues. Looked up from germline, CDR1 is GTSNPN and CDR2 is SVGIG (reference sequence). The CDR3 spells CAWSEKQANTGELFF. DNA of the CDR3: TGTGCCTGGAGTGAAAAACAGGCGAACACCGGGGAGCTGTTTTTT. Full variable domain (remainder filled in from reference TRBV30 and TRBJ2-2): SQTIHQWPATLVQPVGSPLSLECTVEGTSNPNLYWYRQAAGRGLQLLFYSVGIGQISSEVPQNLSASRPQDRQFILSSKKLLLSDSGFYLCAWSEKQANTGELFFGEGSRLTVL.